This is a list of T cell receptor beta chains from one sample in a study of blood T cell repertoires in COVID-19. The table came from immunoSEQ multiplex PCR; TCRdb's copy has only in-frame clones and leaves some out. The sample lists about 220,000 clones, approximately 81% occurring once. Sequenced input: peripheral blood. These receptors were obtained from a man aged 50 or older who had recovered from COVID-19. Each CDR3 is given with its conserved first and last residue. D genes are given only for firm matches. The listing skips clone size in some rows; elsewhere it reads once, few, many or a size class.

. TRBD1 TRBJ2-7 TRBV28 CASRRYDRGGYEQYF TGTGCCAGCAGGAGATATGACAGGGGCGGTTACGAGCAGTACTTC
. . TRBJ2-7 TRBV5-5 CASSLGARDYEQYF TGTGCCAGCAGCTTGGGGGCGCGGGACTACGAGCAGTACTTC
. . TRBJ2-7 TRBV11-2 CASSLWDGGFGEQYF TGTGCCAGCAGCCTATGGGACGGGGGATTCGGCGAGCAGTACTTC
. . TRBJ1-1 TRBV18 CASSLKSGTEAFF TGTGCCAGCTCACTTAAGTCGGGCACTGAAGCTTTCTTT
. . TRBJ2-5 TRBV2 CASTLRDIGLQETQYF TGTGCCAGCACCCTTAGGGACATAGGCCTACAAGAGACCCAGTACTTC
. . TRBJ1-5 TRBV28 CASQVASQPQHF TGTGCCAGCCAGGTAGCGAGTCAGCCCCAGCATTTT
. . TRBJ1-4 TRBV27 CASSKYRERGIEKLFF TGTGCCAGCAGTAAATACAGGGAACGGGGAATTGAAAAACTGTTTTTT
. . TRBJ2-1 TRBV28 CASSLFNSGHNEQFF TGTGCCAGCAGTTTATTTAATAGCGGACACAATGAGCAGTTCTTC
. TRBD1 TRBJ2-7 TRBV28 CASSGRGRLSYEQYF TGTGCCAGCTCCGGCAGGGGGCGTTTGTCCTACGAGCAGTACTTC
. TRBD2 TRBJ2-1 TRBV28 CASSLVAGNNEQFF TGTGCCAGCAGTTTAGTAGCGGGGAACAATGAGCAGTTCTTC
. TRBD1 TRBJ1-6 TRBV19 CASGTGGRGSPLHF TGTGCCAGTGGGACAGGGGGCCGAGGTTCACCCCTCCACTTT
once . TRBJ2-2 TRBV9 CASSVAGQNTGELFF TGTGCCAGCAGCGTAGCGGGACAGAACACCGGGGAGCTGTTTTTT
. TRBD1 TRBJ1-1 TRBV5-6 CASSLGTVEAFF TGTGCCAGCAGCTTAGGGACAGTTGAAGCTTTCTTT
. . TRBJ2-2 TRBV5-5 CASSSPPTGNTGELFF TGTGCCAGCAGCTCACCTCCAACAGGGAACACCGGGGAGCTGTTTTTT
. . TRBJ2-1 TRBV19 CASSKGAGSYNEQFF TGTGCCAGTAGTAAAGGCGCGGGCTCCTACAATGAGCAGTTCTTC
. . TRBJ1-3 TRBV28 CASTLGGFGNTIYF TGTGCCAGCACCTTGGGGGGGTTTGGAAACACCATATATTTT
few . TRBJ2-7 TRBV5-4 CASSLDRYEQYF TGTGCCAGCAGCTTGGATCGTTACGAGCAGTACTTC
. . TRBJ2-2 TRBV5-1 CASRITTGPANTGELFF TGCGCCAGCAGAATAACGACAGGCCCTGCGAACACCGGGGAGCTGTTTTTT
. TRBD1 TRBJ2-2 TRBV30 CATRTGGNTGELFF TGTGCCACCAGGACAGGGGGTAACACCGGGGAGCTGTTTTTT
. . TRBJ2-3 TRBV27 CASSFSGRTDTQYF TGTGCCAGCAGTTTTTCAGGGCGCACAGATACGCAGTATTTT
. . TRBJ2-5 TRBV11-2 CASSLAPRGTQYF TGTGCCAGCAGCTTAGCTCCTAGAGGGACCCAGTACTTC
once . TRBJ2-3 TRBV5-1 CASSLGASIRTDTQYF TGCGCCAGCAGCTTGGGGGCTAGCATACGCACAGATACGCAGTATTTT
. TRBD2 TRBJ2-3 TRBV19 CASSIVAGGRTDTQYF TGTGCCAGTAGTATAGTAGCGGGAGGGAGGACAGATACGCAGTATTTT
. TRBD2 TRBJ2-3 TRBV6-2/TRBV6-3 CASSYWTSGGPSTDTQYF TGTGCCAGCAGTTACTGGACTAGCGGGGGCCCTAGCACAGATACGCAGTATTTT
once TRBD2 TRBJ2-5 TRBV6-6 CASRIVAGGETQYF TGTGCCAGCAGGATAGTAGCGGGAGGAGAGACCCAGTACTTC
once TRBD1 TRBJ1-1 TRBV2 CASRDVRQGGTEAFF TGTGCCAGCAGGGATGTGAGACAGGGGGGGACTGAAGCTTTCTTT
. . TRBJ1-3 TRBV18 CASSPPELSGNTIYF TGTGCCAGCTCACCACCGGAGCTCTCTGGAAACACCATATATTTT